These 24 T cell receptor beta chains originate from one sample sequenced in a study of T-cell reconstitution after alpha-beta-depleted transplantation in children. Unique molecular identifiers were incorporated when the TCRbeta library was constructed. A single record per CDR3 protein comes from TCRdb applying MiXCR to the PCR reads. Among several thousand distinct CDR3 sequences listed, 16% were seen once. The specimen was PBMCs, collected before TCRalphabeta/CD19-depleted stem cell transplant. The receptors stem from a boy under 10 years old with acute lymphoblastic leukemia, due to receive a stem cell transplant.

This clonotype was counted many times. The chain employs TRBV20-1 and TRBJ1-6; D remains unclear. The germline V gene encodes CDR1 DFQATT and CDR2 SNEGSKA (reference sequence). The CDR3 covers 14 residues. V lost 3 bases and J 4 bases, leaving 10 bases between the germline ends. The CDR3 is CSARATQYNSPLHF. DNA for the CDR3: TGCAGTGCTAGGGCAACGCAGTATAATTCACCCCTCCACTTT.

The gene calls are TRBV20-1 and TRBJ2-7, with D hard to call. The germline V and J ends were trimmed by 2 bases and 5 bases, with 10 bases remaining between them. This CDR3 spans 12 amino acids. Germline assignment: CDR1 DFQATT and CDR2 SNEGSKA (reference sequence). The CDR3 DNA is TGCAGTGCTAGATCCCATTTGGACGAGCAGTACGTC. Encoded protein: CSARSHLDEQYV.

V gene TRBV20-1 combines with J gene TRBJ1-1; tentative D call: TRBD1 (5 bases). Germline loops: CDR1 DFQATT, CDR2 SNEGSKA (reference sequence). V shed 1 base and J shed 3 bases, with 12 bases lying between them. CDR3 size: 14 residues. This CDR3 is CSARVGRADTEAFF. Written as DNA, the CDR3 is TGCAGTGCTAGAGTAGGCAGGGCGGACACTGAAGCTTTCTTT.

By share, this clonotype ranks as medium-sized. The chain joins TRBV5-1 to TRBJ1-6, with 10 bases fitting TRBD1. CDR1 and CDR2 from the germline V gene are SGHRS and YFSETQ. This CDR3 has 17 amino acids. With V trimmed by 0 bases and J by 7 bases, 7 bases remained unmatched. The CDR3 loop reads CASSLASSDRGNSPLHF. The CDR3 nucleotides are TGCGCCAGCAGCTTGGCCTCATCGGACAGGGGGAATTCACCCCTCCACTTT. Full variable domain (remainder filled in from reference TRBV5-1 and TRBJ1-6): KAGVTQTPRYLIKTRGQQVTLSCSPISGHRSVSWYQQTPGQGLQFLFEYFSETQRNKGNFPGRFSGRQFSNSRSEMNVSTLELGDSALYLCASSLASSDRGNSPLHFGNGTRLTVT.

The chain uses TRBV4-1 and TRBJ2-7; 7 nucleotides agree with TRBD1. The CDR3 runs 16 residues. The J segment lost 4 bases and the V segment lost 3 bases, leaving 12 bases of the junction unmatched. The germline V gene has CDR1 MGHRA and CDR2 YSYEKL. CDR3 residues: CASSHYRDSTPYEQYF. The CDR3 nucleotides are TGCGCCAGCAGCCATTACCGGGACAGCACGCCTTACGAGCAGTACTTC.

By frequency in the sample, this clonotype is medium-sized (0.01 to 0.1%). The V call is TRBV2, the J call TRBJ1-1, with D possibly matching TRBD1 (6 bases). Germline-derived CDR1 and CDR2 are SNHLY and FYNNEI. Trimming shortened V by 4 bases and J by 0 bases, and 18 bases separated the two germline ends. CDR3 size: 17 residues. CDR3 sequence reads: CASSAGKGGLMNTEAFF. The CDR3 bases are TGTGCCAGCAGTGCGGGGAAGGGGGGACTTATGAACACTGAAGCTTTCTTT.

This clonotype showed up many times. V and J are TRBV11-2 and TRBJ1-1, with D perhaps matching TRBD1 (6 bases). Per germline, CDR1 SGHAT and CDR2 FQNNGV. V was trimmed by 5 bases and J by 0 bases, leaving 10 bases between them. The CDR3 has 14 amino acids. The CDR3 bases are TGTGCCAGCAGCATTAGACAGGTGAACACTGAAGCTTTCTTT. Protein product: CASSIRQVNTEAFF.

This clonotype is judged medium-sized. The chain is built from TRBV29-1 and TRBJ1-2; no clear D. Deletions cut 4 bases from V and 6 bases from J, with 12 bases between. Germline V CDR1 and CDR2: SQVTM, ANQGSEA. The CDR3 contains 12 residues. CDR3 sequence reads: CSVVISFDGYTF. CDR3 DNA sequence: TGCAGCGTTGTCATTTCCTTCGATGGCTACACCTTC. Using reference TRBV29-1 and TRBJ1-2 for the parts outside the CDR3, the full variable domain is SAVISQKPSRDICQRGTSLTIQCQVDSQVTMMFWYRQQPGQSLTLIATANQGSEATYESGFVIDKFPISRPNLTFSTLTVSNMSPEDSSIYLCSVVISFDGYTFGSGTRLTVV.

By sample fraction, this clonotype is medium-sized (0.01 to 0.1%). At one end the junction does not follow the germline gene, possibly because of a read error. The rearrangement joins TRBV5-1 to TRBJ1-1, with 7 bases that match TRBD1. In germline, CDR1 is SGHRS, CDR2 YFSETQ. CDR3 length equals 16 residues. CDR3 in DNA: TGCGCCAGCACCTTGGGAGGGGGCGCCGGGAACACTGAAGCTTTCTTT. This codes for CASTLGGGAGNTEAFF.

In this sample, this clonotype turned up many times. The rearrangement uses TRBV5-1 and TRBJ2-2; 8 positions agree with TRBD1. CDR1 and CDR2 from the germline V gene are SGHRS and YFSETQ. Trimming took 0 bases from V and 7 from J; bases not matched to a gene: 11. This CDR3 region has 17 residues. The CDR3 DNA reads TGCGCCAGCAGCTTGGTGCCCAGGGGGCCCTCGGGCGGGGAGCTGTTTTTT. Residues: CASSLVPRGPSGGELFF.

This clonotype is a singleton in its sample. The chain combines TRBV20-1 with TRBJ2-7, with D maybe TRBD2 (5 bases). The CDR3 length is 14 residues. V shed 5 bases and J shed 3 bases, with 17 bases lying between them. Per germline, CDR1 DFQATT and CDR2 SNEGSKA (reference sequence). This CDR3 is CSASILEVVYEQYF. CDR3 in DNA: TGCAGTGCTTCCATTTTGGAGGTAGTCTACGAGCAGTACTTC.

By share, this clonotype ranks as medium-sized. This chain links TRBV20-1 with TRBJ2-1, with no clear D. The CDR3 is 14 residues long. Germline V gene sequence: CDR1 DFQATT, CDR2 SNEGSKA (reference sequence). V was pared by 6 bases and J by 3 bases, with 15 bases between. The CDR3 nucleotides are TGCAGTGCCACACTGGGGAAGGACTACAATGAGCAGTTCTTC. Translated, it gives CSATLGKDYNEQFF.

There are many counts of this clonotype. This rearrangement joins TRBV6-2 or TRBV6-3 to TRBJ2-2, with TRBD1 matching over 9 bases. The V segment lost 6 bases and the J segment 5 bases; nucleotides outside the gene matches: 7. Per the germline V gene, CDR1 is MNHEY and CDR2 is SVGEGT. The CDR3 contains 15 residues. The CDR3 loop is CASRRDRGRTGELFF. DNA for the CDR3: TGTGCCAGCAGGAGAGACAGGGGGAGGACCGGGGAGCTGTTTTTT.

This clonotype is medium-sized (0.01 to 0.1%) by share. The chain employs TRBV10-3 and TRBJ2-1, with 9 bases matching TRBD2. This CDR3 contains 14 residues. The germline V gene encodes CDR1 ENHRY and CDR2 SYGVKD. V shed 4 bases and J 4 bases; nucleotides not matched to a gene: 2. CDR3 sequence (DNA): TGTGCCATCAGTGTAGCGGGGGAATACAATGAGCAGTTCTTC. It codes for CAISVAGEYNEQFF.

This clonotype was seen ten or more times. V is TRBV6-5 and J is TRBJ1-4; D possibly corresponds to TRBD1 (5 bases). Germline CDR1 is MNHEY and CDR2 is SVGAGI. V shed 5 bases and J shed 5 bases, with 12 bases lying between them. There are 14 residues in the CDR3. In DNA, the CDR3 is TGTGCCAGCAGTCGGCTGGGGGGGAATGAAAAACTGTTTTTT. Amino acid sequence: CASSRLGGNEKLFF.

In this sample, this clonotype is medium-sized. The chain uses TRBV5-6 and TRBJ2-3; TRBD1 matches 8 bases. V lost 7 bases to trimming and J lost 3 bases; unmatched junction nucleotides: 10. There are 15 residues in the CDR3. Germline CDR1 reads SGHDT; CDR2 reads YYEEEE. CDR3 coding DNA: TGTGCCAGCTGCGTCAGGGGGCCAGGGACAGATACGCAGTATTTT. It is translated as CASCVRGPGTDTQYF.

In its sample, this clonotype ranks as medium-sized. The V call is TRBV5-1, the J call TRBJ1-1; TRBD1 agrees at 9 bases. V shed 6 bases, J shed 7 bases, and the junction held 10 bases outside the gene matches. The CDR3 is 14 amino acids. In germline, CDR1 is SGHRS, CDR2 YFSETQ. The CDR3 sequence: CASKPGTGFGEAFF. The CDR3 DNA follows: TGCGCCAGCAAGCCCGGGACAGGGTTCGGTGAAGCTTTCTTT.

This clonotype showed up many times. CDR3 nucleotide sequence: TGTGCCAGCTCACCATTGGGGGACACTGAAGCTTTCTTT. Its translation: CASSPLGDTEAFF. The chain has TRBV18 and TRBJ1-1; possibly TRBD1 for D (5 bases). The CDR3 runs 13 residues. The V gene's germline CDR1 is KGHSH and CDR2 LQKENI. Between the trimmed V and J ends, which lost 2 bases and 3 bases, there was a span of 7 bases.

This clonotype qualifies as medium-sized. The CDR3 DNA sequence: TGTGCCAGCAGCGTGGGACAGTCCTACGAGCAGTACTTC. This encodes CASSVGQSYEQYF. This chain connects TRBV7-6 to TRBJ2-7; the match to TRBD1 covers 7 bases. CDR3 size: 13 residues. Germline-derived CDR1 and CDR2 are SGHVS and FNYEAQ. V dropped 5 bases and J dropped 1; count of bases not matched to a gene: 2.

This clonotype is termed medium-sized. This chain connects TRBV24-1 to TRBJ2-3; 11 nucleotides line up with TRBD2. V lost 4 bases, J lost 2 bases, and 10 bases stayed unmatched. The CDR3 loop spans 18 amino acids. The V gene's germline CDR1 is KGHDR and CDR2 SFDVKD. CDR3 protein: CATSDPSPSGGHTDTQYF. For the CDR3, the DNA is TGTGCCACCAGTGACCCTTCCCCTAGCGGGGGGCACACAGATACGCAGTATTTT.

This clonotype was observed at least ten times. This chain links TRBV14 with TRBJ2-1; 7 bases agree with TRBD2. In germline, CDR1 is SGHDN, CDR2 FVKESK. CDR3 length: 15 amino acids. Trimming cost V 3 bases and J 6 bases; bases outside gene matches: 8. In DNA, the CDR3 is TGTGCCAGCAGCCACGCGCTAGCGGACTTCAATGAGCAGTTCTTC. Protein product: CASSHALADFNEQFF.

The CDR3 loop reads CSAYNPGRRYEQFF. As DNA, the CDR3 is TGCAGTGCTTACAACCCCGGGAGGCGGTATGAGCAGTTCTTC. The V call is TRBV20-1, the J call TRBJ2-1; the match to TRBD2 covers 7 bases. J was trimmed by 8 bases and V by 5 bases; bases with no gene match: 12. The CDR3 extends over 14 amino acids. CDR1 and CDR2 (germline): DFQATT, SNEGSKA (reference sequence).

By frequency in the sample, this clonotype is medium-sized. The rearrangement joins TRBV7-9 to TRBJ2-2; no clear D. CDR3 size: 12 residues. The germline V and J ends were trimmed by 7 bases and 6 bases, with 9 bases remaining between them. Germline V gene data show CDR1 as SEHNR and CDR2 as FQNEAQ (reference sequence). This chain's CDR3 is CASILGAGELFF. CDR3 coding DNA: TGTGCCAGCATCCTTGGGGCCGGGGAGCTGTTTTTT.

By share, this clonotype counts as medium-sized. The chain couples TRBV12-3 or TRBV12-4 to TRBJ1-1; maybe TRBD1 (5 bases). With 3 bases removed from V and 7 bases from J, the gap between germline ends came to 9 bases. This CDR3 comprises 12 residues. As DNA, the CDR3 is TGTGCCAGCAGTTTGAGGGGTATTGAAGCTTTCTTT. It encodes CASSLRGIEAFF.